This TCR beta chain was identified in a study of Ad26.COV2.S vaccination and SARS-CoV-2 variants. Study results and caveats: Reportedly, spike-specific CD8+ and CD4+ T cell responses achieved substantial breadth once vaccination had taken place.

Only in-frame clones appear in the TCRdb table, and some are missing; sequencing was by immunoSEQ multiplex PCR. The sample shows about 350,000 clones, around 89% of them seen only once. As for this clone: The target antigen is unknown.

Treatment given: over 15 received Ad26.COV2.S at low or high dose, single or two shots; about 5 received placebo; per-sample allocation not given. Day 63 after the first injection of vaccine or placebo was the sampling time. This CDR3 has 16 residues. V gave up 2 bases and J gave up 0 bases, with 11 bases separating them. The germline gives CDR1 KGHSH, CDR2 LQKENI. The chain has TRBV18 and TRBJ2-1, with D possibly being TRBD2 (6 bases). This clonotype originated in a person aged 18-60 years who received the Ad26.COV2.S COVID-19 vaccine or a placebo. The sample in question was peripheral blood, obtained in a trial of Ad26.COV2.S vaccine versus placebo. This CDR3 is CASSPGRRGSYNEQFF. The CDR3 bases are TGTGCCAGCTCACCAGGGAGGAGGGGCTCCTACAATGAGCAGTTCTTC.